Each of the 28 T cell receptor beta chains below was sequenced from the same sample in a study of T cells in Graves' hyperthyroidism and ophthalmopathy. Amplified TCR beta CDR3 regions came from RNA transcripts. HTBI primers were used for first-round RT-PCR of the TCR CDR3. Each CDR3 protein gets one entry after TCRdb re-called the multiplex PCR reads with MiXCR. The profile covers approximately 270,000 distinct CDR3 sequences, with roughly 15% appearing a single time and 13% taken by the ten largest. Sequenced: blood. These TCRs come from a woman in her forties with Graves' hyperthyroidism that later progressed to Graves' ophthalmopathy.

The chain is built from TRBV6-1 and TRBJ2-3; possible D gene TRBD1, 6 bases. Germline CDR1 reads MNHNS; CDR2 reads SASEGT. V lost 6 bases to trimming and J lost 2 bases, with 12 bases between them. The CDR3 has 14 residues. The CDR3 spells CASRVQGATDTQYF. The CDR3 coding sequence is TGTGCCAGCAGGGTACAGGGTGCCACAGATACGCAGTATTTT.

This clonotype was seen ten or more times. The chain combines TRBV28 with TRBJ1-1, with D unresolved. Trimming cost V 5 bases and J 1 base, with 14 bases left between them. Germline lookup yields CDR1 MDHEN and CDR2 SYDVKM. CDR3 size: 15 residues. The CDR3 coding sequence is TGTGCCAGCAGTAGAGACTTCATGGCGAACACTGAAGCTTTCTTT. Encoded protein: CASSRDFMANTEAFF.

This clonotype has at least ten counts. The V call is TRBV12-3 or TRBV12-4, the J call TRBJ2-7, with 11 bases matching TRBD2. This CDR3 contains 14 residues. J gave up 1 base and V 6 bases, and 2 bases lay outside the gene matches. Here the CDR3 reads CASRWTSGSYEQYF. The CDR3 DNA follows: TGTGCCAGCAGGTGGACTAGCGGGTCCTACGAGCAGTACTTC.

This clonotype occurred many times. The CDR3: CAIGSPGGYEQYF. CDR3 in DNA: TGTGCCATTGGGTCGCCCGGAGGGTACGAGCAGTACTTC. The rearrangement links TRBV2 to TRBJ2-7; D is possibly TRBD2 (6 bases). The V and J ends lost 10 bases and 4 bases respectively, with 17 bases between them. The CDR3 contains 13 residues. The germline CDR1 and CDR2 sequences are SNHLY and FYNNEI.

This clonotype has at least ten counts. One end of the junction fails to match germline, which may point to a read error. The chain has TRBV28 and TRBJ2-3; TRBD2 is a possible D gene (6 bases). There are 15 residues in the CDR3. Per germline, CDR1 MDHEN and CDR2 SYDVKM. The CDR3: CASTLGGKRRDTQYF. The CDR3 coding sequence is TGTGCCAGCACTTTAGGCGGGAAGCGGAGAGATACGCAGTATTTT.

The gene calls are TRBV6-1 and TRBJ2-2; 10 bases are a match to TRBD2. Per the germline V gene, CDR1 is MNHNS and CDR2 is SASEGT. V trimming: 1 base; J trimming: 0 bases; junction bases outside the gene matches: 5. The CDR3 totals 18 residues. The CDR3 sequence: CASSEGASGSANTGELFF. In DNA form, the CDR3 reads TGTGCCAGCAGTGAAGGGGCTAGCGGGAGCGCGAACACCGGGGAGCTGTTTTTT.

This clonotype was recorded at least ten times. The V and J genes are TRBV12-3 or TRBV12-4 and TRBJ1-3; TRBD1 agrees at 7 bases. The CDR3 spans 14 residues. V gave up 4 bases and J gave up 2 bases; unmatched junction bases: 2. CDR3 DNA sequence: TGTGCCAGCAGTTGGCAGGGGGCTGGAAACACCATATATTTT. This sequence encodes CASSWQGAGNTIYF.

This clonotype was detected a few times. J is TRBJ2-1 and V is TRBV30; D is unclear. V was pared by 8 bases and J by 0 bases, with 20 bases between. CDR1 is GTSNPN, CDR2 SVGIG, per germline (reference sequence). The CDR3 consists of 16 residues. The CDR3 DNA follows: TGTGCCCTGACTTTGGGCTCTGTTAGCTCCTACAATGAGCAGTTCTTC. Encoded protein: CALTLGSVSSYNEQFF.

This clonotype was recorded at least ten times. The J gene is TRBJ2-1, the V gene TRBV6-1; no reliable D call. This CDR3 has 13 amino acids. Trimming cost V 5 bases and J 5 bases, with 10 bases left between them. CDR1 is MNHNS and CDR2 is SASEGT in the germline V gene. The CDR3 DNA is TGTGCCAGCAGTTTAGTCGGCGACAATGAGCAGTTCTTC. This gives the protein CASSLVGDNEQFF.

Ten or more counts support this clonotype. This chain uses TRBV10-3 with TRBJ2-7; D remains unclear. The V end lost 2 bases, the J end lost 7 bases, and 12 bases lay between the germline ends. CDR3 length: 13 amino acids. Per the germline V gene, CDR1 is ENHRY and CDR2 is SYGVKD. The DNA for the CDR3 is TGTGCCATCAGTGAGCGCCAAGTCGAAGAGCAGTACTTC. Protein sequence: CAISERQVEEQYF.

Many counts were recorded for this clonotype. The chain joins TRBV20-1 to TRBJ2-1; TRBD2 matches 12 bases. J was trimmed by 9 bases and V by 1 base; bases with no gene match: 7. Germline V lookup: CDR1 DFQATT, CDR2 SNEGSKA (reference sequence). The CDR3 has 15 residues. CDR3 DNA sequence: TGCAGTGCTAGAGCCCCTAGCGGGAGGGCCAGTGAGCAGTTCTTC. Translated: CSARAPSGRASEQFF.

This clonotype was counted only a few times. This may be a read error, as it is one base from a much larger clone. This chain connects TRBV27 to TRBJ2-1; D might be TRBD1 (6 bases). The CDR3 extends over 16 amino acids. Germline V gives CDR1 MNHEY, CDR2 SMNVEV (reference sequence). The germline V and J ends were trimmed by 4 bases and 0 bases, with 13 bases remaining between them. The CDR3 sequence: CASSSSTGFSYNEQFF. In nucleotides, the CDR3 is TGTGCCAGCAGTTCCTCGACAGGCTTCTCCTACAATGAGCAGTTCTTC.

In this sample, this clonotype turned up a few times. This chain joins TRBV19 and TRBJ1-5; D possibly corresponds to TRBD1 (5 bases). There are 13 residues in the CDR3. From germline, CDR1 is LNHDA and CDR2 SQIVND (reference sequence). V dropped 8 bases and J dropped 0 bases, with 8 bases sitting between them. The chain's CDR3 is CASGDGSNQPQHF. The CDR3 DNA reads TGTGCCAGTGGGGACGGTAGCAATCAGCCCCAGCATTTT.

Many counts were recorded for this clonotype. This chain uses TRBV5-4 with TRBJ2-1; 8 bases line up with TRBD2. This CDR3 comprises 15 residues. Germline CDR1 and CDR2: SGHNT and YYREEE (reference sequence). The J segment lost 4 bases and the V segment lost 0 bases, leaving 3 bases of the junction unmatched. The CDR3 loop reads CASSLDSGEYNEQFF. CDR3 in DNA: TGTGCCAGCAGCTTGGATAGCGGGGAATACAATGAGCAGTTCTTC.

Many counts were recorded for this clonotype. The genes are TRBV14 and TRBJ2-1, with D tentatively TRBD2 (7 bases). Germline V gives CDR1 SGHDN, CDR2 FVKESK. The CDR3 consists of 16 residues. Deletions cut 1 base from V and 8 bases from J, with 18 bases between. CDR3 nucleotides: TGTGCCAGCAGCCAAGTTGCGGGGGCACAGTCTGATGAGCAGTTCTTC. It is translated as CASSQVAGAQSDEQFF.

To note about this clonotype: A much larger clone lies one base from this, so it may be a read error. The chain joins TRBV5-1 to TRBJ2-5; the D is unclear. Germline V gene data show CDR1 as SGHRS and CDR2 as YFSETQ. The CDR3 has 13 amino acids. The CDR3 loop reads CASSLISEEIQYF. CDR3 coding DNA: TGCGCCAGCAGCTTGATCAGTGAGGAGATCCAGTACTTC.

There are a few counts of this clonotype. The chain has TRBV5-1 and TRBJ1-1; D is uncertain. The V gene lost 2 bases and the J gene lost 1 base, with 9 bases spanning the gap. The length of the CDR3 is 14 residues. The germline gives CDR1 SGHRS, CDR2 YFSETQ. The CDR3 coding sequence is TGCGCCAGCAGCTTCGGGGATAGGAACACTGAAGCTTTCTTT. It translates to CASSFGDRNTEAFF.

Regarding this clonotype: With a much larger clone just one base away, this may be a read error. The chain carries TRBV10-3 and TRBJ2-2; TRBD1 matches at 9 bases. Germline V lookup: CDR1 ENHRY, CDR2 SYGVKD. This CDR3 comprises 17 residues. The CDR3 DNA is TGTGCCATCGGTGAGTCTTCGGACAGGGGTGACACCGGGGAGCTGTTTTTT. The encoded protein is CAIGESSDRGDTGELFF.

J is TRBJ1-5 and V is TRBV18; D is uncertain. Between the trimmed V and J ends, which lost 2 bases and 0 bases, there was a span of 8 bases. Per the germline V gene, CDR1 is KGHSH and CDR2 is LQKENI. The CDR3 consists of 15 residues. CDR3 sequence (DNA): TGTGCCAGCTCACCAGAACAGTTTAGCAATCAGCCCCAGCATTTT. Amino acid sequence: CASSPEQFSNQPQHF.

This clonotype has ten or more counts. CDR3 in DNA: TGTGCCAGCAGTTGGGACAGGGGGCGCGAGACCCAGTACTTC. It is translated as CASSWDRGRETQYF. The chain is built from TRBV7-2 and TRBJ2-5; 12 nucleotides agree with TRBD1. The CDR3 is 14 amino acids. The V gene end was trimmed by 6 bases and the J gene end by 5 bases; junction bases not matched to a gene: 4. From germline, CDR1 is SGHTA and CDR2 FQGNSA.

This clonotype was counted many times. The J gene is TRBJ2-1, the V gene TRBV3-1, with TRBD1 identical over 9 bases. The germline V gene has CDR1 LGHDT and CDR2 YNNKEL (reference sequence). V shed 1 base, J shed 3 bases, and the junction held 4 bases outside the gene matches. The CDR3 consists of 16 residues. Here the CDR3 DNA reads TGTGCCAGCAGCCAAGCCGGGACAGGGCACTACAATGAGCAGTTCTTC. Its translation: CASSQAGTGHYNEQFF.

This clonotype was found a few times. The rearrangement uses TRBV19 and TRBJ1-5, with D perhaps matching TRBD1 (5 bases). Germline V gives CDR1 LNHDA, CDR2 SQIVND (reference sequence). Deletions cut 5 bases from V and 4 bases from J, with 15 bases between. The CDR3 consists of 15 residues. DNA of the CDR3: TGTGCCAGTAGTCTCCCAAAAAGGGGAAATCAGCCCCAGCATTTT. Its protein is CASSLPKRGNQPQHF.

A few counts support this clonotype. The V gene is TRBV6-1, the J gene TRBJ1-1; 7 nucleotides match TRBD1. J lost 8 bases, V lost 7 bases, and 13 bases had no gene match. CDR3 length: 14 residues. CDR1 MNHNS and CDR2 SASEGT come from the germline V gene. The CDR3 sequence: CASTPGGGMAEAFF. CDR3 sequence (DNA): TGTGCCAGCACTCCAGGGGGGGGAATGGCGGAAGCTTTCTTT.

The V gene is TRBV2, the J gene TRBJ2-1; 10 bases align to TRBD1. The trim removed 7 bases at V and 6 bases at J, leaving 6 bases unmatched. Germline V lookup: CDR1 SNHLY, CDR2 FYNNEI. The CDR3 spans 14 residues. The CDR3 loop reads CASKRRQGANEQFF. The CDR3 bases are TGTGCCAGCAAGCGGAGACAGGGGGCCAATGAGCAGTTCTTC. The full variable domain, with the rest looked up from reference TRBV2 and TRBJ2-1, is EPEVTQTPSHQVTQMGQEVILRCVPISNHLYFYWYRQILGQKVEFLVSFYNNEISEKSEIFDDQFSVERPDGSNFTLKIRSTKLEDSAMYFCASKRRQGANEQFFGPGTRLTVL.

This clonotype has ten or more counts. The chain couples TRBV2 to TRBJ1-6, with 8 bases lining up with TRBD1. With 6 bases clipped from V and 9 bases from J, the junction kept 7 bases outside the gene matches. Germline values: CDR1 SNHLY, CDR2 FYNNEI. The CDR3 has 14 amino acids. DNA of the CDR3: TGTGCCAGCAGCGGACAGGGAACCGTTTCACCCCTCCACTTT. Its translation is CASSGQGTVSPLHF.

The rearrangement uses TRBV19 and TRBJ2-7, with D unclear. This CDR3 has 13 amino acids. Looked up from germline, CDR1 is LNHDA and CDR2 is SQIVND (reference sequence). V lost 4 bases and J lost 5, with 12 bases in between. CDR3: CASSTTPLHEQYF. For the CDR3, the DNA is TGTGCCAGTAGTACAACACCTCTTCACGAGCAGTACTTC.

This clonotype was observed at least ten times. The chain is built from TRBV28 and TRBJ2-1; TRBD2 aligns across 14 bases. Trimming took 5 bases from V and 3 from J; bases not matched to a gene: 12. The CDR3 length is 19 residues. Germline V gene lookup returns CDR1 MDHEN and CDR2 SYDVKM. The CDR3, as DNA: TGTGCCAGCAGTCCGCCCGGACTAGCGGGAGGCATTTTCTACAATGAGCAGTTCTTC. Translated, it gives CASSPPGLAGGIFYNEQFF.

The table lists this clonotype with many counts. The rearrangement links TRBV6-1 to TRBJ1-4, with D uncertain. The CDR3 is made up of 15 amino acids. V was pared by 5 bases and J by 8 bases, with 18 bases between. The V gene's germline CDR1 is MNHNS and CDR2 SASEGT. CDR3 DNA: TGTGCCAGCAGTTACCCTTCATCGGGCCCGGAAAAACTGTTTTTT. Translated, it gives CASSYPSSGPEKLFF.